This record concerns one T cell receptor (beta chain) sequence. This specimen belongs to a study of technical replicates of blood from a handful of donors. Assay used: immunoSEQ multiplex PCR; TCRdb lists only in-frame clones, some missing. Among tens of thousands of clones, roughly 95% were seen once, and the ten largest hold 0.3% to 0.4%. Between the trimmed V and J ends, which lost 2 bases and 5 bases, there was a span of 7 bases. The CDR3 covers 13 residues. The germline gives CDR1 MNHNY, CDR2 SVGAGI (reference sequence). The rearrangement uses TRBV6-6 and TRBJ1-5, with D hard to call. The sample was T cells isolated from PBMCs. The TCR was taken from a human donor in good health. The CDR3 DNA reads TGTGCCAGCAGTTACGAGACTTATCAGCCCCAGCATTTT. Translating it yields CASSYETYQPQHF.